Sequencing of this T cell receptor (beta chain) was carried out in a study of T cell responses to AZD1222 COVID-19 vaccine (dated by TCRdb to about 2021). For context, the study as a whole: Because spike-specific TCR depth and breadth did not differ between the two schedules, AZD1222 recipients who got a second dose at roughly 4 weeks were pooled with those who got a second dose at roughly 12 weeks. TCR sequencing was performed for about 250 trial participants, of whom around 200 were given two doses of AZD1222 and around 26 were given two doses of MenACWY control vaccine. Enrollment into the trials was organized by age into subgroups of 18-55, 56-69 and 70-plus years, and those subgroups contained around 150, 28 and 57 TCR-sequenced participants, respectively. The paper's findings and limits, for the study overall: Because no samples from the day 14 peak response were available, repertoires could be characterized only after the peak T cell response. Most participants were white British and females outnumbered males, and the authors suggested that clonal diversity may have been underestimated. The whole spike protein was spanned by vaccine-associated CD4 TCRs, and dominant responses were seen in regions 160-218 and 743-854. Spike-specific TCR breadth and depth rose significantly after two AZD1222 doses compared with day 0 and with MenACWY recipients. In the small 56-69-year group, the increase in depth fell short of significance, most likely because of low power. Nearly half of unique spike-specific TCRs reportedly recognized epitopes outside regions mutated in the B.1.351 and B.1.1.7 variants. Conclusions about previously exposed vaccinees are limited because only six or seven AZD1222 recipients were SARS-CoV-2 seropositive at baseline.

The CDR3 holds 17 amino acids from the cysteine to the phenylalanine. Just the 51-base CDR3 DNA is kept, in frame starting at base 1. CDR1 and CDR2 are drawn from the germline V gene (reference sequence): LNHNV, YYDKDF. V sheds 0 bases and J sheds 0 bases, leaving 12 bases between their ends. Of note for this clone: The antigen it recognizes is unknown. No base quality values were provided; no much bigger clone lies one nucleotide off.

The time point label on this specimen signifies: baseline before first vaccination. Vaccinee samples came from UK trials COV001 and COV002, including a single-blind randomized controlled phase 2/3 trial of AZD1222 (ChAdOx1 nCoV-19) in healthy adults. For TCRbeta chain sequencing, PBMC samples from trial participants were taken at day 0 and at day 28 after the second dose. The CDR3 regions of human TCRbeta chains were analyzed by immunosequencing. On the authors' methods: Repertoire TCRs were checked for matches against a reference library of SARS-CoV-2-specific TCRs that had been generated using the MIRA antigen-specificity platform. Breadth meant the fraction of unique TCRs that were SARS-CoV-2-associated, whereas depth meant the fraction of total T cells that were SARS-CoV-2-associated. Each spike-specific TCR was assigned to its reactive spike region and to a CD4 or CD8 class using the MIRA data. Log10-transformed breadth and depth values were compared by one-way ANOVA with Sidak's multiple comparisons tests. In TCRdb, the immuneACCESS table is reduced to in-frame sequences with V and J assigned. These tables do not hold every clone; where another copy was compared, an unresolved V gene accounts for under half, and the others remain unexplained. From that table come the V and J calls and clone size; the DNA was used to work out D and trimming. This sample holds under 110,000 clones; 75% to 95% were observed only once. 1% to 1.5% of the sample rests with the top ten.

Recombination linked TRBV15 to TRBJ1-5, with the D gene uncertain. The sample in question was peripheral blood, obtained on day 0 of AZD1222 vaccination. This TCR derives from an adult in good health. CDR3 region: CATSRDVGSSSNQPQHF. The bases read TGTGCCACCAGCAGAGATGTAGGGTCGTCTAGCAATCAGCCCCAGCATTTT.